This TCR beta chain was sequenced during a study of human T cells and chemical hapten exposure. Time point meaning: patch test 3, about 24 weeks after DPC sensitization. As to treatment: therapeutic diphenylcyclopropenone sensitization with weekly scalp DPC. It was unfractionated whole blood from which total RNA was extracted. TCRdb re-called the RACE reads with MiXCR, one entry per CDR3 protein. Here the sample spans tens of thousands of distinct CDR3 sequences, 10% to 15% being singletons. The CDR3 is 11 residues long. CDR1 SQVTM and CDR2 ANQGSEA come from the germline V gene. V was clipped by 7 bases and J by 2 bases, with 9 bases between them.

The source material was whole blood, sampled in connection with sensitization to the hapten diphenylcyclopropenone (DPC). This rearrangement joins TRBV29-1 to TRBJ2-7, with D tentatively TRBD1 or TRBD2 (5 bases each). This receptor was identified in a woman aged 45-65 years with alopecia areata. Some clones in this sample may be carry-over from other donors' samples. This CDR3 reads CSGRDAYEQYF. The CDR3 DNA reads as TGCAGCGGCCGGGACGCCTACGAGCAGTACTTC.